These 24 T cell receptor beta chains originate from one sample sequenced in a study of beta chain features in type 1 diabetes. Study-wide results and caveats: All four CD4+ subsets from Type 1 diabetes patients carried moderately but significantly shorter TCRB CDR3s.

Expressed TCRB transcripts got sequenced, as all isolated RNA was reverse transcribed. Libraries were prepared by immunoSEQ multiplex PCR; TCRdb keeps only in-frame clonotypes and omits some of them. This sample has 500,000 to 850,000 clones, with around 15% found just once. The antigens of these receptors remain unknown. The sequencing input was naive CD4+ T cells from blood. These receptors were collected from a man younger than 30 with type 1 diabetes.

This rearrangement joins TRBV27 to TRBJ2-3, with 9 bases lining up with TRBD2. Germline V gene sequence: CDR1 MNHEY, CDR2 SMNVEV (reference sequence). CDR3 length: 15 residues. The junction had 7 bases not matched to a gene; V was cut back by 8 bases and J by 1 base. The CDR3: CASGWTSVGTDTQYF. The DNA for the CDR3 is TGTGCCAGCGGGTGGACTAGCGTTGGCACAGATACGCAGTATTTT.

This clone was seen only a few times. The chain carries TRBV5-1 and TRBJ1-4; TRBD1 matches 8 bases. Germline lookup yields CDR1 SGHRS and CDR2 YFSETQ. The CDR3 length is 14 residues. Unmatched junction bases numbered 2, after V lost 2 bases and J lost 5 bases. The CDR3 nucleotides read TGCGCCAGCAGCTTCGGACAGGGAAATGAAAAACTGTTTTTT. It encodes CASSFGQGNEKLFF. The whole variable domain, filled in from reference TRBV5-1 and TRBJ1-4, reads KAGVTQTPRYLIKTRGQQVTLSCSPISGHRSVSWYQQTPGQGLQFLFEYFSETQRNKGNFPGRFSGRQFSNSRSEMNVSTLELGDSALYLCASSFGQGNEKLFFGSGTQLSVL.

In its sample, this clone was seen a few times. The chain recombines TRBV6-6 with TRBJ2-6; D is uncertain. The CDR3 contains 14 residues. Per germline, CDR1 MNHNY and CDR2 SVGAGI (reference sequence). V gave up 8 bases and J gave up 0 bases, with 8 bases separating them. The CDR3, as DNA: TGTGCCAGCCGTGGGAACTCTGGGGCCAACGTCCTGACTTTC. Translation gives CASRGNSGANVLTF.

The chain recombines TRBV29-1 with TRBJ2-1; D may be TRBD1 or TRBD2 (6 bases each). CDR3 length: 14 residues. Germline CDR1 and CDR2: SQVTM and ANQGSEA. Trimming removed 7 bases at V and 2 bases at J, with 15 bases between. For the CDR3, the DNA is TGCAGCGCCGAAGGGGGGAGACCCTACAATGAGCAGTTCTTC. It is translated as CSAEGGRPYNEQFF.

The chain has TRBV25-1 and TRBJ2-1, with 7 bases that match TRBD2. This CDR3 has 16 residues. The J segment lost 5 bases and the V segment lost 1 base, leaving 8 bases of the junction unmatched. Germline V lookup: CDR1 MGHDK, CDR2 SYGVNS. Written as DNA, the CDR3 is TGTGCCAGCAGTGAATCCATAGCGGGTCTCCACAATGAGCAGTTCTTC. Amino acid sequence: CASSESIAGLHNEQFF.

The rearrangement joins TRBV9 to TRBJ1-1; 7 bases align to TRBD1. This CDR3 has 15 residues. With V trimmed by 3 bases and J by 5 bases, 10 bases remained unmatched. Germline values: CDR1 SGDLS, CDR2 YYNGEE. CDR3 residues: CASSAFGTVGTEAFF. The CDR3 DNA follows: TGTGCCAGCAGCGCCTTTGGGACAGTTGGGACTGAAGCTTTCTTT. Full variable domain (outside the CDR3, taken from reference TRBV9 and TRBJ1-1): DSGVTQTPKHLITATGQRVTLRCSPRSGDLSVYWYQQSLDQGLQFLIQYYNGEERAKGNILERFSAQQFPDLHSELNLSSLELGDSALYFCASSAFGTVGTEAFFGQGTRLTVV.

This clone was detected only a few times. The V call is TRBV7-8, the J call TRBJ2-3; D gene unclear. The CDR3 has 15 amino acids. The germline V and J ends were trimmed by 2 bases and 0 bases, with 9 bases remaining between them. Germline values: CDR1 SGHVS, CDR2 FQNEAQ. The CDR3, as DNA: TGTGCCAGCAGCTTACAAGGAGCTAGCACAGATACGCAGTATTTT. Its protein product is CASSLQGASTDTQYF.

The rearrangement links TRBV27 to TRBJ2-3; 14 nucleotides match TRBD2. The trim removed 5 bases at V and 5 bases at J, leaving 9 bases unmatched. CDR1 is MNHEY and CDR2 is SMNVEV in the germline V gene (reference sequence). CDR3 length equals 17 residues. CDR3 residues: CASSPAGTSGSRDTQYF. In DNA, the CDR3 is TGTGCCAGCAGTCCCGCCGGGACTAGCGGGAGTCGAGATACGCAGTATTTT.

This clone was found a few times. J is TRBJ2-5 and V is TRBV18; D is tentatively TRBD1 or TRBD2 (5 bases each). Germline CDR1 reads KGHSH; CDR2 reads LQKENI. The CDR3 loop spans 17 amino acids. Trimming took off 2 bases at V and 5 bases at J, with 21 bases between the two ends. In DNA form, the CDR3 reads TGTGCCAGCTCACCAAATTTGGGGGACGGGGCCCAGGAGACCCAGTACTTC. Its translation is CASSPNLGDGAQETQYF.

The gene calls are TRBV6-6 and TRBJ2-1, with D possibly being TRBD1 (5 bases). Germline-derived CDR1 and CDR2 are MNHNY and SVGAGI (reference sequence). This CDR3 has 14 amino acids. Trimming stripped 6 bases from V and 1 base from J, with 10 bases between. DNA for the CDR3: TGTGCCAGCAGCTTGACAGATTCCTACAATGAGCAGTTCTTC. This gives the protein CASSLTDSYNEQFF.

This clone turned up a few times. The chain is built from TRBV9 and TRBJ1-3, with unresolved D. V gave up 0 bases and J gave up 4 bases, with 5 bases separating them. CDR1 SGDLS and CDR2 YYNGEE come from the germline V gene. This CDR3 region has 13 residues. The CDR3 spells CASSVDLGNTIYF. The CDR3 nucleotides are TGTGCCAGCAGCGTAGACCTGGGAAACACCATATATTTT.

This clone was seen a few times. The chain carries TRBV6-5 and TRBJ2-1; 11 bases agree with TRBD1. The CDR3 sequence is 16 residues long. V shed 2 bases and J 2 bases; nucleotides not matched to a gene: 2. Per germline, CDR1 MNHEY and CDR2 SVGAGI. This CDR3 is CASSYRGQGAYNEQFF. The CDR3 DNA is TGTGCCAGCAGTTACCGGGGACAGGGGGCCTACAATGAGCAGTTCTTC.

This chain connects TRBV7-9 to TRBJ2-3, with a tentative D call TRBD2 (5 bases). Trimming cost V 4 bases and J 0 bases, with 14 bases left between them. This CDR3 spans 16 amino acids. Germline V lookup: CDR1 SEHNR, CDR2 FQNEAQ (reference sequence). The CDR3 nucleotides read TGTGCCAGCAGCTCAGTCAGCGGAACTAGCACAGATACGCAGTATTTT. This translates into CASSSVSGTSTDTQYF.

This clone turned up a few times. The chain links TRBV6-1 to TRBJ1-2; D gene ambiguous. The V gene's germline CDR1 is MNHNS and CDR2 SASEGT. The CDR3 length is 14 residues. V was cut by 0 bases and J by 3 bases, with 8 bases left in between. In DNA, the CDR3 is TGTGCCAGCAGTGAAGCGTCAACGGACTATGGCTACACCTTC. As protein: CASSEASTDYGYTF.

The chain has TRBV2 and TRBJ2-1; weak D call: TRBD1 (6 bases). The CDR3 is 14 amino acids. The ends were cut back, 11 bases at V and 0 bases at J, with 14 bases in the middle. CDR1 is SNHLY and CDR2 is FYNNEI in the germline V gene. CDR3 DNA: TGTGCCCGCCGGGACATAGGCTCCTACAATGAGCAGTTCTTC. Protein product: CARRDIGSYNEQFF.

This clone has a handful of counts. This chain uses TRBV28 with TRBJ1-2, with TRBD1 identical over 8 bases. The CDR3 spans 14 residues. The germline V gene encodes CDR1 MDHEN and CDR2 SYDVKM. V dropped 2 bases and J dropped 5; count of bases not matched to a gene: 4. The CDR3 coding sequence is TGTGCCAGCAGTTTAATGGGACAGGATTATGGCTACACCTTC. Translated: CASSLMGQDYGYTF.

The chain joins TRBV23-1 to TRBJ2-7, with D tentatively TRBD1 (6 bases). TRBV23-1 is noted as an ORF with a role that remains uncertain. The ends were cut back, 6 bases at V and 0 bases at J, with 18 bases in the middle. The CDR3 is 16 amino acids. The CDR3 reads CASRWPGQPSSYEQYF. CDR3 in DNA: TGCGCCAGCAGATGGCCGGGACAACCTTCCTCCTACGAGCAGTACTTC.

The chain uses TRBV7-2 and TRBJ2-3; TRBD2 might be the D (7 bases). The CDR3 is 19 residues long. With 0 bases removed from V and 5 bases from J, the gap between germline ends came to 24 bases. The germline V gene encodes CDR1 SGHTA and CDR2 FQGNSA. CDR3 nucleotides: TGTGCCAGCAGCTTAGCTATAGCGGCGGGGGCGACTAAAAGAGATACGCAGTATTTT. This gives the protein CASSLAIAAGATKRDTQYF.

J is TRBJ2-1 and V is TRBV4-1, with 11 bases fitting TRBD2. V lost 2 bases and J lost 11; bases outside the gene matches: 2. Germline CDR1 and CDR2: MGHRA and YSYEKL. CDR3 length: 13 amino acids. The CDR3 coding sequence is TGCGCCAGCAGCCAAACTAGCGGGGGTCAGCAGTTCTTC. This translates into CASSQTSGGQQFF.

This clone has only a few counts. The genes are TRBV30 and TRBJ1-1, with D possibly matching TRBD1 (5 bases). The ends were cut back, 0 bases at V and 0 bases at J, with 11 bases in the middle. This CDR3 spans 15 amino acids. CDR1 is GTSNPN and CDR2 is SVGIG in the germline V gene (reference sequence). The CDR3 nucleotides read TGTGCCTGGAGTGTTCTGGGAGGGGTGAACACTGAAGCTTTCTTT. Residues: CAWSVLGGVNTEAFF.

Only a few counts were recorded for this clone. The chain uses TRBV11-2 and TRBJ2-1; 14 positions match TRBD2. The trim removed 5 bases at V and 8 bases at J, leaving 17 bases unmatched. Germline V lookup: CDR1 SGHAT, CDR2 FQNNGV. CDR3 length equals 19 residues. The CDR3 here is CASSLHDWGTSGRRDEQFF. The CDR3 DNA reads as TGTGCCAGCAGCCTTCACGATTGGGGGACTAGCGGGAGAAGGGATGAGCAGTTCTTC.

The J gene is TRBJ2-7, the V gene TRBV19, with D unclear. The germline V and J ends were trimmed by 5 bases and 5 bases, with 16 bases remaining between them. CDR1 is LNHDA, CDR2 SQIVND, per germline (reference sequence). The CDR3 totals 14 residues. CDR3 region: CASSYGFRQDEQYF. CDR3 sequence (DNA): TGTGCCAGTAGTTACGGATTCCGCCAAGACGAGCAGTACTTC.

The gene calls are TRBV13 and TRBJ1-1; D gene uncertain. The CDR3 has 13 amino acids. Germline lookup yields CDR1 PRHDT and CDR2 FYEKMQ (reference sequence). Trimming removed 2 bases at V and 2 bases at J, with 6 bases between. CDR3 loop: CASSLISNTEAFF. The CDR3 DNA reads TGTGCCAGCAGCTTAATTTCTAACACTGAAGCTTTCTTT.

V usage is TRBV4-2 and J usage is TRBJ2-7, with a possible D match to TRBD1 (5 bases). The CDR3 covers 12 residues. Germline V gene data show CDR1 as LGHNA and CDR2 as YNFKEQ. Trimming took 4 bases from V and 4 from J, leaving 8 bases between them. The CDR3: CASSRTGYEQYF. The CDR3 nucleotides are TGTGCCAGCAGCCGTACAGGTTACGAGCAGTACTTC.